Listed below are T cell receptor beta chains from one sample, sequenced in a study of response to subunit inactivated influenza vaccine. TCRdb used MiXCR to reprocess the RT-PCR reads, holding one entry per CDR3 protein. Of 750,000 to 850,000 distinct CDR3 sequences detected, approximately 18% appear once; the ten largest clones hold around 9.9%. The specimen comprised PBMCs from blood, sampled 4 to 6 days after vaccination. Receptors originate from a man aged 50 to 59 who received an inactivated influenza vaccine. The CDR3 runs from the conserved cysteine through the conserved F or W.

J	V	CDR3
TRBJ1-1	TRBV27	CATHATGGRGEAFF
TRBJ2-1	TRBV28	CASSPSSGRYNEQFF
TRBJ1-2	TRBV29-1	CSVNLGTGSYGYTF
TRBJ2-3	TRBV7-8	CASRLASADTQYF
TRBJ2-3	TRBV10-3	CAISDLRLSTDTQYF
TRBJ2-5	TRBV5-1	CASSMGQEQETQYF
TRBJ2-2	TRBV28	CAMGPGLGLTGELFF
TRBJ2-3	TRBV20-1	CSAPDLRGPRGMADTQYF
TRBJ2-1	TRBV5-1	CASSGGQGYYNEQFF
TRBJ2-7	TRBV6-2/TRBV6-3	CASSRTGTGTEIVSYEQYF
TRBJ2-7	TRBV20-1	CSASQGSEQYF
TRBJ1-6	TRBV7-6	CASSLGQGSNSPLHF
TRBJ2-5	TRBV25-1	CASSEFGRVVETQYF
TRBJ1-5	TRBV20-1	CSARRGSQPQHF
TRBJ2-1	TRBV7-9	CASSSGTPLNEQFF
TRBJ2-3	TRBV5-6	CASSRRLVGGTDTQYF
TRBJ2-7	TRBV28	CATLRAGNYEQYF
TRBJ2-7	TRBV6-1	CASSAQGAGYEQYF
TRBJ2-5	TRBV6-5	CASSYQAGGRETQYF
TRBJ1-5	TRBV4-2	CASSQDEGQPQHF
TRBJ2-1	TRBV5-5	CASSYMGLAGDNEQFF
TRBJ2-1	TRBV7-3	CASSPNSDSTYNEQFF
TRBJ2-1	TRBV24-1	CATSVSGRPNEQFF
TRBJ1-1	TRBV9	CASSETTGMNTEAFF
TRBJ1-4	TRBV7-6	CASSLLGGNEKLFF
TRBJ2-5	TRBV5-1	CASSLNILAGGHQETQYF
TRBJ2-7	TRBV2	CASSVLIFFGQGAYEQYF
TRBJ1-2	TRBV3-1	CASSKQGNGYTF
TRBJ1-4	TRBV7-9	CASSSGTDQEKLFF
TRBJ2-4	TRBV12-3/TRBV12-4	CASSLGSGQRLQNIQYF
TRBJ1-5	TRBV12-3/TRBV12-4	CASSLSSQGSNQPQHF
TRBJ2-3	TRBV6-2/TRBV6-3	CASNSLAKDTQYF
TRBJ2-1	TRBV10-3	CAIQSGGSSYNEQFF
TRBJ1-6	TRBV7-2	CASSLGHSYLHF
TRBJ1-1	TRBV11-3	CASSRDRDTEAFF
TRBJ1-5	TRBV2	CASWDRTSNQPQHF
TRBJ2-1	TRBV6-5	CASSYSASGSFEQFF
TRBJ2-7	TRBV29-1	CSGMGQGYEQYF
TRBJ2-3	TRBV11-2	CASSRVDLTDTQYF
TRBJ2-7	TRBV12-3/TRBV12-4	CASSPFRGSYEQYF
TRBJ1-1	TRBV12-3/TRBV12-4	CASLSTVGTEAFF
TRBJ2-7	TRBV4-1	CASSQVGSGTGYEQYF
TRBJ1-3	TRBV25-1	CASSGSSGNTIYF
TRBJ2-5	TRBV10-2	CASRRVSQETQYF
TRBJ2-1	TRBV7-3	CASSLFFVAGEYNEQFF
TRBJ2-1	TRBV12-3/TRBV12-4	CASSVDRSSYNEQFF
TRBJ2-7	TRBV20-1	CSASGREGSYEQYF
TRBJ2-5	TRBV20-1	CSARGLVKETQYF
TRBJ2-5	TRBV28	CASSYAPGAQETQYF
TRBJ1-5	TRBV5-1	CASSPSGNNQPQHF
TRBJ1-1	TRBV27	CASSRTRLNTEAFF
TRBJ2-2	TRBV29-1	CSVVRGADTGELFF
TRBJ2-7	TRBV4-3	CASSQEGTGPYEQYF
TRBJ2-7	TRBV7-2	CASSSGRHWSYEQYF
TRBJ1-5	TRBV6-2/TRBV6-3	CASSWGQVGPVLQPQHF
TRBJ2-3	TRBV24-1	CATSDLTVSDTQYF
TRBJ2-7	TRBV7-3	CASSLRLAGVSMGEQYF
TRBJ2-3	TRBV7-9	CASSYAQVGTDTQYF
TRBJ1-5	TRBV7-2	CASSLVVGQNQPQHF